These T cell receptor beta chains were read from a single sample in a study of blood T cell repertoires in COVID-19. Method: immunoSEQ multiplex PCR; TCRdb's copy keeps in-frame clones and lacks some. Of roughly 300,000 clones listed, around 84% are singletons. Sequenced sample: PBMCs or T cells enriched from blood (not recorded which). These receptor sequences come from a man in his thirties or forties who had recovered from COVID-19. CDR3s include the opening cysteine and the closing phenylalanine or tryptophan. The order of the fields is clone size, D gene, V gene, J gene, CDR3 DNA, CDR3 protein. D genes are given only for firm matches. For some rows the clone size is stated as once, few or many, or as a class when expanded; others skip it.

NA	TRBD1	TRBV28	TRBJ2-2	TGTGCCAGCAGCGTTTTAGGGGGCAACACCGGGGAGCTGTTTTTT	CASSVLGGNTGELFF
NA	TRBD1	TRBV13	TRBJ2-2	TGTGCCAGCAGCTTAGTTCGTCCAGGGGGCACCGGGGAGCTGTTTTTT	CASSLVRPGGTGELFF
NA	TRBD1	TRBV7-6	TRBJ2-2	TGTGCCAGCAGCTTCGCAGGGGGGAACACCGGGGAGCTGTTTTTT	CASSFAGGNTGELFF
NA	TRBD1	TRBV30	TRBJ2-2	TGTGCCTGGAGATCCGGAAGGACAGGGGGAAACACCGGGGAGCTGTTTTTT	CAWRSGRTGGNTGELFF
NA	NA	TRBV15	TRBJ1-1	TGTGCCACCAGGAGGGAACGTGAAGCTTTCTTT	CATRREREAFF
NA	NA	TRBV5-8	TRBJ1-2	TGTGCCAGCAGACAGCCTAACTATGGCTACACCTTC	CASRQPNYGYTF
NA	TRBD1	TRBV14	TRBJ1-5	TGTGCCAGCAGCCGGGACAGGGGAGATCCCCAGCATTTT	CASSRDRGDPQHF
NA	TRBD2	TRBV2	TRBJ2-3	TGTGCCAGCAGTGAAACCCTTCGGACTAGCGGGACCACAGATACGCAGTATTTT	CASSETLRTSGTTDTQYF
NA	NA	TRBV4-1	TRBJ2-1	TGCGCCAGCAGCCAAGACCTTCTCAGGGTCTCCAATGAGCAGTTCTTC	CASSQDLLRVSNEQFF
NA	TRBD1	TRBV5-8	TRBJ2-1	TGTGCCAGCAGCACGGGACAGGGGATCTACAATGAGCAGTTCTTC	CASSTGQGIYNEQFF
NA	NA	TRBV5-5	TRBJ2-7	TGTGCCAGCAGCCCGAACCCCGGGTCCCCCTACGAGCAGTACTTC	CASSPNPGSPYEQYF
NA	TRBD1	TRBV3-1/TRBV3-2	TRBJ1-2	TGTGCCAGCAGCCTGGGACAGTCCTATGGCTACACCTTC	CASSLGQSYGYTF
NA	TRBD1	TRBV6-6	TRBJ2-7	TGTGCCAGCAGCGGGACAGGGGGCATGGACGAGCAGTACTTC	CASSGTGGMDEQYF
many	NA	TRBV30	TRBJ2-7	TGTGCCTGGAGTGTGAAATCACAGGGATTCGAGCAGTACTTC	CAWSVKSQGFEQYF
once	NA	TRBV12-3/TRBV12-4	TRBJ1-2	TGTGCCAGCAGTCCCGGGGAGGTCTATGGCTACACCTTC	CASSPGEVYGYTF
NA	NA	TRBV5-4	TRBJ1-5	TGTGCCAGCAGCCCGGGTCGTTTGCAGCCCCAGCATTTT	CASSPGRLQPQHF
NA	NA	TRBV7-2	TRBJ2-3	TGTGCCAGCAGCCCCTGGAGATCCCAGCCGACTTTT	CASSPWRSQPTF
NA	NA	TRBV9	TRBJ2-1	TGTGCCAGCAGCGTAGGTTTTCTTGAGGGATGGGTCAATGAGCAGTTCTTC	CASSVGFLEGWVNEQFF
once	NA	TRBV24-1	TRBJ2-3	TGTGCCACCAGTGGTAGCGGAGCCCCCACAGATACGCAGTATTTT	CATSGSGAPTDTQYF
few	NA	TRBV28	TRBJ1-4	TGTGCCAGCAGTTTAGGGGGGGCAATGAGTGAAAAACTGTTTTTT	CASSLGGAMSEKLFF
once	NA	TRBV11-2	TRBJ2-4	TGTGCCAGCAGCTTAACAGAGTTACAAGGCATTCAGTACTTC	CASSLTELQGIQYF
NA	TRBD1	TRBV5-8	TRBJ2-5	TGTGCCAGCAGCTTCGCAGGACAGGTCCAAGAGACCCAGTACTTC	CASSFAGQVQETQYF
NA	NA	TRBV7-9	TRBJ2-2	TGTGCCAGCAGCCCAAGGCAGGGGCCCAACACCGGGGAGCTGTTTTTT	CASSPRQGPNTGELFF
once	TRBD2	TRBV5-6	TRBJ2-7	TGTGCCAGCAGTGACTACGCGGGACTAGCCTCCTACGAGCAGTACTTC	CASSDYAGLASYEQYF
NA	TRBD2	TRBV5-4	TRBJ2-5	TGTGCCAGCAGCTTAACTAGCGGGGACCAAGAGACCCAGTACTTC	CASSLTSGDQETQYF
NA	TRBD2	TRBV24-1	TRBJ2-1	TGTGCCACCAGTGATTGGGGTATTGGGACTAGCGGGAAGGATGAGCAGTTCTTC	CATSDWGIGTSGKDEQFF
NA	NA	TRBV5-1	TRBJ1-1	TGCGCCAGCAGCTTGGCCCAGGGTCGTTACGGGGGAAAAGCTTTCTTT	CASSLAQGRYGGKAFF
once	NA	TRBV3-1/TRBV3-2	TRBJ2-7	TGTGCCAGCAGGGACCAAGGGGCCGGACAGTCCTACGAGCAGTACTTC	CASRDQGAGQSYEQYF
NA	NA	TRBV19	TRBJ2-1	TGTGCCAGTAGTATTGGGCGGAGGGGCTCGAAGCAGTTCTTC	CASSIGRRGSKQFF
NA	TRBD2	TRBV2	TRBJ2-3	TGTGCCAGCAGTGTCGGGAGGGTGACAGATACGCAGTATTTT	CASSVGRVTDTQYF
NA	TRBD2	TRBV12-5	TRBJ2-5	TGTGCTAGTGGTTTTACTAGCGGGAGTACGGAGACCCAGTACTTC	CASGFTSGSTETQYF
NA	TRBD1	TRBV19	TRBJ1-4	TGTGCCAGTAGTACGTACAGGGGGACAAGAGATGAAAAACTGTTTTTT	CASSTYRGTRDEKLFF
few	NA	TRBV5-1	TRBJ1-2	TGCGCCAGCAGCTCGGGCAGGGCCGGCACGAACTATGGCTACACCTTC	CASSSGRAGTNYGYTF
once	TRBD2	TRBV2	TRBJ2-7	TGTGCCAGCAGGGGCCTAGCGGGAAGCTACGAGCAGTACTTC	CASRGLAGSYEQYF
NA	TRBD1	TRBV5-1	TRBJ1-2	TGCGCCAGCAGCTTGCTTACAGGGGGCAACTATGGCTACACCTTC	CASSLLTGGNYGYTF
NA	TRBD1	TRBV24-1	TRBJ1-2	TGTGCCACCAGTGATTCGGGACAGGGTAACTATGGCTACACCTTC	CATSDSGQGNYGYTF
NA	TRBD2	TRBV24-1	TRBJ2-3	TGTGCCACGGGACGGGGGGGCACAGATACGCAGTATTTT	CATGRGGTDTQYF
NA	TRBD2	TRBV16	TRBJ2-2	TGTGCCAGCAGCCACCCCGGGGACGCGGGAGAGGCCGGGGAGCTGTTTTTT	CASSHPGDAGEAGELFF
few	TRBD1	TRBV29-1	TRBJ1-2	TGCAGCGTTGGGACAGGGCAGAACTATGGCTACACCTTC	CSVGTGQNYGYTF
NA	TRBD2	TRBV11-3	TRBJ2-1	TGTGCCAGCAGCCCTGAGCGGGGATCCTACAATGAGCAGTTCTTC	CASSPERGSYNEQFF